Shown below are 2 T cell receptor beta chains from a single sample sequenced in a study of T cells in localized non-small cell lung cancer. Sequenced by immunoSEQ multiplex PCR; TCRdb stores in-frame clones only, minus some. The sample holds 3,200 or so clones; 29% are singletons and the top ten take approximately 15%. The input for sequencing was lung tumor tissue, taken before any cancer treatment. These receptors all stem from a man aged 40-75 years with stage III lung adenocarcinoma.

The gene calls are TRBV11-3 and TRBJ1-5; no reliable D call. The CDR3 is 15 amino acids. Trimming shortened V by 5 bases and J by 2 bases, and 13 bases separated the two germline ends. The germline V gene has CDR1 SGHNT and CDR2 YENEEA. The CDR3 sequence: CASSTSGEGNQPQHF. CDR3 nucleotides: TGTGCCAGCAGCACCTCCGGTGAGGGCAATCAGCCCCAGCATTTT.

The V gene is TRBV28, the J gene TRBJ2-4, with D tentatively TRBD1 or TRBD2 (5 bases each). Germline CDR1 reads MDHEN; CDR2 reads SYDVKM. This CDR3 region has 17 residues. Trimming took off 2 bases at V and 0 bases at J, with 14 bases between the two ends. The CDR3, as DNA: TGTGCCAGCAGTTTACTGTCGCCTGGGACAGCCAAAAACATTCAGTACTTC. Its translation: CASSLLSPGTAKNIQYF.